One and the same sample provided the 25 T cell receptor beta chains below, sequenced in a study of CD8+ T cells in alopecia areata. The authors extracted RNA and reverse transcribed it into cDNA as the sequencing template. TCRdb's copy holds only in-frame clones and misses some; the assay was immunoSEQ multiplex PCR. Of roughly 250,000 clones detected, 60% appear once; the ten largest clones hold 0.75% to 0.95%. Treatment of the sample: oral pan-JAK inhibitor, 5-10 mg twice daily. This material consisted of CD4+ T cells sorted from blood, taken at roughly week 53, from a patient treated with tofacitinib. The receptors come from a human donor with alopecia areata.

The chain has TRBV29-1 and TRBJ2-1; 8 bases map to TRBD2. The V segment lost 7 bases and the J segment 10 bases; nucleotides outside the gene matches: 15. Germline V gene sequence: CDR1 SQVTM, CDR2 ANQGSEA. The CDR3 length is 14 residues. The CDR3 protein is CSGKRAGATGEQFF. CDR3 nucleotide sequence: TGCAGCGGAAAAAGAGCGGGGGCCACGGGGGAGCAGTTCTTC.

To note about this clone: The same CDR3 also results from other DNA sequences found in this sample. The chain links TRBV5-1 to TRBJ2-5; D is undetermined. There are 13 residues in the CDR3. The V end was cut by 2 bases, the J end by 1 base, with 6 bases between. Germline V lookup: CDR1 SGHRS, CDR2 YFSETQ. CDR3 in amino acids: CASSLFSQETQYF. CDR3 sequence (DNA): TGCGCCAGCAGCTTATTTTCCCAAGAGACCCAGTACTTC.

V usage is TRBV29-1 and J usage is TRBJ1-1, with a possible D match to TRBD1 (5 bases). V lost 0 bases, J lost 12 bases, and 11 bases lay in between. CDR1 is SQVTM, CDR2 ANQGSEA, per germline. This CDR3 has 11 residues. CDR3 in amino acids: CSVEDRGGSFF. Written as DNA, the CDR3 is TGCAGCGTTGAAGATAGGGGCGGTTCTTTCTTT.

The chain uses TRBV15 and TRBJ2-1; weak D call: TRBD2 (5 bases). The CDR3 is 15 residues long. The germline V gene has CDR1 LNHNV and CDR2 YYDKDF (reference sequence). V shed 0 bases and J shed 4 bases, with 10 bases lying between them. CDR3 DNA: TGTGCCACCAGCAGAGAAAGGCTAGCTTACAATGAGCAGTTCTTC. Amino acids: CATSRERLAYNEQFF.

A single count supports this clone. The rearrangement joins TRBV29-1 to TRBJ2-5; tentatively, D is TRBD1 or TRBD2 (6 bases each). Germline V gene lookup returns CDR1 SQVTM and CDR2 ANQGSEA. This CDR3 comprises 15 residues. The V end was cut by 0 bases, the J end by 5 bases, with 16 bases between. The CDR3, as DNA: TGCAGCGTTGAAGATGGGGTCGGGGGCGTGGAGACCCAGTACTTC. Its translation: CSVEDGVGGVETQYF.

The V gene is TRBV11-2, the J gene TRBJ2-7; D gene uncertain. This CDR3 comprises 14 residues. Trimming stripped 1 base from V and 0 bases from J, with 7 bases between. The V gene's germline CDR1 is SGHAT and CDR2 FQNNGV. The DNA for the CDR3 is TGTGCCAGCAGCTTAGTGGCCAGCTCCTACGAGCAGTACTTC. This encodes CASSLVASSYEQYF.

The table lists this clone with a few counts. The V call is TRBV27, the J call TRBJ1-3, with D possibly being TRBD1 (5 bases). CDR1 and CDR2 (germline): MNHEY, SMNVEV (reference sequence). The CDR3 contains 14 residues. V lost 0 bases and J lost 4, with 7 bases in between. The chain's CDR3 is CASSLSRQGNTIYF. The CDR3 region has the DNA TGTGCCAGCAGTTTATCCCGACAGGGAAACACCATATATTTT.

The chain links TRBV5-6 to TRBJ1-1, with 9 bases identical to TRBD1. CDR1 and CDR2 from the germline V gene are SGHDT and YYEEEE. The CDR3 covers 13 residues. V shed 4 bases and J 10 bases; nucleotides not matched to a gene: 8. The CDR3 region is CASSIYGTGRAFF. As DNA, the CDR3 is TGTGCCAGCAGCATATACGGGACAGGGAGAGCTTTCTTT.

The chain employs TRBV4-1 and TRBJ2-5; TRBD2 aligns across 10 bases. This CDR3 has 16 amino acids. J was trimmed by 2 bases and V by 1 base; bases with no gene match: 4. The germline gives CDR1 MGHRA, CDR2 YSYEKL. The CDR3 DNA reads TGCGCCAGCAGCCAAGGTAGCGGGGGGATTCAAGAGACCCAGTACTTC. The encoded protein is CASSQGSGGIQETQYF.

The rearrangement joins TRBV30 to TRBJ2-7, with D uncertain. Germline V gives CDR1 GTSNPN, CDR2 SVGIG (reference sequence). Trimming shortened V by 0 bases and J by 6 bases, and 9 bases separated the two germline ends. The CDR3 loop spans 12 amino acids. CDR3 bases: TGTGCCTGGAGTGTACGTGGGCTCGAGCAGTACTTC. It codes for CAWSVRGLEQYF.

The rearrangement links TRBV6-6 to TRBJ2-3; a possible D gene is TRBD1 (6 bases). The V end was cut by 6 bases, the J end by 4 bases, with 8 bases between. Looked up from germline, CDR1 is MNHNY and CDR2 is SVGAGI (reference sequence). The CDR3 covers 12 residues. The DNA of the CDR3 is TGTGCCAGCAGGACAGGTGCAGATACGCAGTATTTT. Protein: CASRTGADTQYF.

There are a few counts of this clone. The V and J genes are TRBV29-1 and TRBJ2-7; D is ambiguous. Germline V gene lookup returns CDR1 SQVTM and CDR2 ANQGSEA. Trimming removed 5 bases at V and 0 bases at J, with 11 bases between. This CDR3 is 13 amino acids long. The CDR3 is CSVKGLLSYEQYF. The CDR3 DNA reads TGCAGCGTTAAAGGGCTACTCTCCTACGAGCAGTACTTC.

This chain joins TRBV29-1 and TRBJ2-7; D remains ambiguous. Trimming cost V 7 bases and J 3 bases, with 13 bases left between them. The CDR3 covers 12 residues. Looked up from germline, CDR1 is SQVTM and CDR2 is ANQGSEA. CDR3 region: CSAHDGFYEQYF. The CDR3 DNA sequence: TGCAGCGCGCATGACGGATTCTACGAGCAGTACTTC.

The gene calls are TRBV11-1 and TRBJ2-5; D gene ambiguous. The germline V gene has CDR1 SGHAT and CDR2 FQDESV (reference sequence). V lost 6 bases and J lost 7, with 9 bases in between. The CDR3 is 11 amino acids. CDR3 protein: CASSLHGTQYF. CDR3 bases: TGTGCCAGCAGTCTACACGGGACCCAGTACTTC.

Notes on this clone: The sample holds other DNA sequences that translate to the same CDR3. The chain couples TRBV29-1 to TRBJ2-5; D unclear. V gave up 5 bases and J gave up 0 bases, with 7 bases separating them. The CDR3 covers 12 residues. CDR1 and CDR2 (germline): SQVTM, ANQGSEA. The CDR3 DNA sequence: TGCAGCGTTTCGGCAGACCAAGAGACCCAGTACTTC. Amino acids: CSVSADQETQYF.

This chain uses TRBV7-9 with TRBJ1-5; no clear D gene. The CDR3 sequence is 14 residues long. Trimming left V 1 base short and J 7 bases short, with 11 bases between. Germline CDR1 SEHNR, CDR2 FQNEAQ (reference sequence). DNA of the CDR3: TGTGCCAGCAGCTTAGATCCATACGACCAGCCCCAGCATTTT. It yields the protein CASSLDPYDQPQHF.

J is TRBJ1-2 and V is TRBV29-1, with no clear D. The germline V and J ends were trimmed by 1 base and 6 bases, with 9 bases remaining between them. This CDR3 spans 12 amino acids. CDR1 and CDR2 (germline): SQVTM, ANQGSEA. The CDR3 is CSVEVASDGYTF. The CDR3 nucleotides read TGCAGCGTTGAAGTCGCCTCAGATGGCTACACCTTC.

The chain recombines TRBV30 with TRBJ1-1; no definite D call. The V and J ends lost 3 bases and 0 bases respectively, with 2 bases between them. CDR1 GTSNPN and CDR2 SVGIG come from the germline V gene (reference sequence). The CDR3 sequence is 11 residues long. The CDR3 loop is CAWRVNTEAFF. CDR3 nucleotide sequence: TGTGCCTGGAGAGTGAACACTGAAGCTTTCTTT.

CDR3 sequence reads: CASSRNTGRDEQFF. As DNA, the CDR3 is TGTGCCAGCAGCCGAAATACAGGGAGGGACGAGCAGTTCTTC. V and J are TRBV11-2 and TRBJ2-1; tentatively, D is TRBD2 (7 bases). V gave up 5 bases and J gave up 10 bases, with 18 bases separating them. The CDR3 contains 14 residues. Germline loops: CDR1 SGHAT, CDR2 FQNNGV.

The rearrangement uses TRBV29-1 and TRBJ2-3; possibly TRBD1 for D (5 bases). The CDR3 is 13 residues long. Trimming cost V 4 bases and J 0 bases, with 8 bases left between them. The germline gives CDR1 SQVTM, CDR2 ANQGSEA. The CDR3 region is CSVGRQSTDTQYF. The CDR3 nucleotides are TGCAGCGTTGGCAGACAGAGCACAGATACGCAGTATTTT.

This clone was recorded a few times. J is TRBJ1-2 and V is TRBV29-1; D is undetermined. The CDR3 sequence is 10 residues long. CDR1 SQVTM and CDR2 ANQGSEA come from the germline V gene. The germline V and J ends were trimmed by 6 bases and 7 bases, with 9 bases remaining between them. CDR3 loop: CSVVGPGYTF. CDR3 nucleotides: TGCAGCGTGGTGGGCCCTGGCTACACCTTC.

The chain employs TRBV19 and TRBJ2-2; D might be TRBD2 (5 bases). The germline V gene has CDR1 LNHDA and CDR2 SQIVND (reference sequence). This CDR3 region has 14 residues. The V end was cut by 7 bases, the J end by 4 bases, with 13 bases between. The CDR3 sequence is CASNADSLTGELFF. The CDR3 DNA sequence: TGTGCCAGTAACGCGGACTCCCTCACCGGGGAGCTGTTTTTT.

This clone has more than one count but fewer than ten. Here the CDR3 DNA reads TGTGCCTGGAGTGTACGGCTCGGGACGGTTACATCGGGCGGCTACACCTTC. It translates to CAWSVRLGTVTSGGYTF. The rearrangement joins TRBV30 to TRBJ1-2; weak D call: TRBD1 (5 bases). Germline V gives CDR1 GTSNPN, CDR2 SVGIG (reference sequence). Deletions cut 0 bases from V and 8 bases from J, with 25 bases between. The CDR3 totals 17 residues. Filled out from reference TRBV30 and TRBJ1-2, the complete variable domain reads SQTIHQWPATLVQPVGSPLSLECTVEGTSNPNLYWYRQAAGRGLQLLFYSVGIGQISSEVPQNLSASRPQDRQFILSSKKLLLSDSGFYLCAWSVRLGTVTSGGYTFGSGTRLTVV.

The gene calls are TRBV7-2 and TRBJ2-5; no firm D call. The CDR3 has 12 amino acids. Germline CDR1 and CDR2: SGHTA and FQGNSA. Trimming left V 7 bases short and J 5 bases short, with 11 bases between. The CDR3 DNA reads as TGTGCCAGCAATGACCCCACCGAGACCCAGTACTTC. It yields the protein CASNDPTETQYF.

About this clone: Other nucleotide sequences in the sample specify the same CDR3. The chain uses TRBV9 and TRBJ2-5; no firm D call. V lost 0 bases and J 2 bases, leaving 8 bases between the germline ends. Germline V lookup: CDR1 SGDLS, CDR2 YYNGEE. This CDR3 comprises 14 residues. Here the CDR3 reads CASSVGGYQETQYF. CDR3 DNA sequence: TGTGCCAGCAGCGTAGGAGGTTATCAAGAGACCCAGTACTTC.